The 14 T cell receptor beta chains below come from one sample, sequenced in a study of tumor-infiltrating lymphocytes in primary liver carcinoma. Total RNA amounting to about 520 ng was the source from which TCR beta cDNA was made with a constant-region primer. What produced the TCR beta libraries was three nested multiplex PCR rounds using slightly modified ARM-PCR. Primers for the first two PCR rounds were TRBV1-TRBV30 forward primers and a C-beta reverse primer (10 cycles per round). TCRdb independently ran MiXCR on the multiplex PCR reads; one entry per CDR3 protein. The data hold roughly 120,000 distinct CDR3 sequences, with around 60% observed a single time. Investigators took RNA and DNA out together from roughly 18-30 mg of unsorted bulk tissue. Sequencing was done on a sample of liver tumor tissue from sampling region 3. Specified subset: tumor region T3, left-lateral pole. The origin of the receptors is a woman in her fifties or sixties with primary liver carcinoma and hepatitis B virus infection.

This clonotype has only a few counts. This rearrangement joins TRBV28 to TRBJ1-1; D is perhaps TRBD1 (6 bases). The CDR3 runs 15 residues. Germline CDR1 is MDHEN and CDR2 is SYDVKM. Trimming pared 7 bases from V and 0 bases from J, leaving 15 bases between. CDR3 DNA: TGTGCCAGCACCCCTGGAGGGGGGATGAACACTGAAGCTTTCTTT. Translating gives CASTPGGGMNTEAFF.

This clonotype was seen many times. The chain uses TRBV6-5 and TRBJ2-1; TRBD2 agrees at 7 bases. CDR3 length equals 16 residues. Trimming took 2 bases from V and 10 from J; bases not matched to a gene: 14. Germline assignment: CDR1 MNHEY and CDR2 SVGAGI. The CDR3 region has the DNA TGTGCCAGCAGTTACCCTACTAGCGCCGGGGAGAGAGAGCAGTTCTTC. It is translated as CASSYPTSAGEREQFF.

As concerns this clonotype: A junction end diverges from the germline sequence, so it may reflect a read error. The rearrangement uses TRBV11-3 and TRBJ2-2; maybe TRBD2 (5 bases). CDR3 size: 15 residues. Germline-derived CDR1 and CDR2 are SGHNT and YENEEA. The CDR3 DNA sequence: TGTGACAGCAGCCCCCTGGGAGATAACACCGGGGAGCTGTTTTTT. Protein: CDSSPLGDNTGELFF.

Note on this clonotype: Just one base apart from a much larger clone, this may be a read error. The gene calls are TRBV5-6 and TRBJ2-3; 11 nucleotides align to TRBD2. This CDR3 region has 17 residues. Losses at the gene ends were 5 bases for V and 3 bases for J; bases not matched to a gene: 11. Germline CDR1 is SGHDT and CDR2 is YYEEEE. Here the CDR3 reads CASRQAPTSGRTDTQYF. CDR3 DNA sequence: TGTGCCAGCAGGCAAGCCCCCACTAGCGGGAGAACAGATACGCAGTATTTT.

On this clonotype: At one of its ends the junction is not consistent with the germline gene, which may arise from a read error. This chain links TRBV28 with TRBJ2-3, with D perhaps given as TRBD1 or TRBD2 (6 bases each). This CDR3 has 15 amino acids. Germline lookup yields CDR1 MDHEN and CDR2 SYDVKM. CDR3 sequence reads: CASSLSPGGADTQYF. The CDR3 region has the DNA TGTGCCAGCAGTTTAAGCCCCGGGGGCGCAGATACCCAGTATTTT.

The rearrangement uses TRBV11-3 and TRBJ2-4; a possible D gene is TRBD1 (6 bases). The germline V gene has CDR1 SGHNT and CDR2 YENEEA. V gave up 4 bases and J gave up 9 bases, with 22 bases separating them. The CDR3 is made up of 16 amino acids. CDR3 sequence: CASSSPSDRVESIQYF. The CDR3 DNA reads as TGTGCCAGCAGCTCCCCTTCGGACAGAGTGGAAAGCATTCAGTACTTC. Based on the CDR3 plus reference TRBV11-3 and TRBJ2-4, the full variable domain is EAGVVQSPRYKIIEKKQPVAFWCNPISGHNTLYWYLQNLGQGPELLIRYENEEAVDDSQLPKDRFSAERLKGVDSTLKIQPAELGDSAVYLCASSSPSDRVESIQYFGAGTRLSVL.

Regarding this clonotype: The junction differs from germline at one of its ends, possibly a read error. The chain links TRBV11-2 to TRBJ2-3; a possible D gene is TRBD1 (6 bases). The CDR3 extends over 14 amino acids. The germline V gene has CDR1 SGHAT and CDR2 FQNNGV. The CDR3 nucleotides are TGTGCCGGCAGCTTAGACAGGAAGGTCGATACGCAGTATTTT. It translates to CAGSLDRKVDTQYF.

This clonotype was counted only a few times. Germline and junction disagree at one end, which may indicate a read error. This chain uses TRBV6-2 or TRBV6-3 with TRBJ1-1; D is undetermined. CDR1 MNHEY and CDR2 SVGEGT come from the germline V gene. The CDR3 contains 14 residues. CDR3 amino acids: CACSYQQKNTEAFF. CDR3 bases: TGTGCCTGCAGCTACCAACAGAAGAACACTGAAGCTTTCTTT.

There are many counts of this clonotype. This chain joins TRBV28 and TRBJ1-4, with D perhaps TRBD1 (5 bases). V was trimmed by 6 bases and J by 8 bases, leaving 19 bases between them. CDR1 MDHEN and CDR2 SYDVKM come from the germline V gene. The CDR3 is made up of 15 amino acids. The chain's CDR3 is CASRGGGNPHEKLFF. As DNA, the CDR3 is TGTGCCAGCAGGGGGGGGGGAAATCCCCACGAAAAACTGTTTTTT.

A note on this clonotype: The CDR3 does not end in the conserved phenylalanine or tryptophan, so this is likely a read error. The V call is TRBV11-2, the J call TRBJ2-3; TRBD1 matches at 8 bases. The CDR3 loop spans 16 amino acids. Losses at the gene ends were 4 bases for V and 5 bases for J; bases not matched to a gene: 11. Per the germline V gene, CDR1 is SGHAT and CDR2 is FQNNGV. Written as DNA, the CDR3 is TGTGCCAGCAGCTCAACCAGGTTACAGGGGGTAGATACGCAGTATGTT. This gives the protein CASSSTRLQGVDTQYV.

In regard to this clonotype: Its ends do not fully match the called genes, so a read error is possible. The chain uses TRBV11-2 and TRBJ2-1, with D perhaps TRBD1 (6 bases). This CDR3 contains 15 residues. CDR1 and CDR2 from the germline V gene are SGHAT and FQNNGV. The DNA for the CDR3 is TGTCCCAGCAACATAGAAGGGGGAGAGATCAGTGAGCAGTTCTTC. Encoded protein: CPSNIEGGEISEQFF.

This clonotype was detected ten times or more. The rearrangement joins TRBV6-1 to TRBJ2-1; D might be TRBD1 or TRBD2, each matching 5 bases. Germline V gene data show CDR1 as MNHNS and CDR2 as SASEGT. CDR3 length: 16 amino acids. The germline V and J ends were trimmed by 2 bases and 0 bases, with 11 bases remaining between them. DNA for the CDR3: TGTGCCAGCAGTGAATATCCCGGGACCTCCTACAATGAGCAGTTCTTC. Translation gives CASSEYPGTSYNEQFF.

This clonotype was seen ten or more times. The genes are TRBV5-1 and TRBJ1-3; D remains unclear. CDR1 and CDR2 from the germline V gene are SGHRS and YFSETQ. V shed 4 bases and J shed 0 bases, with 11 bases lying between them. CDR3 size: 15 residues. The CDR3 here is CASSPEGGSGNTIYF. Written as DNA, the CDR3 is TGCGCCAGCAGCCCCGAGGGCGGCTCTGGAAACACCATATATTTT.

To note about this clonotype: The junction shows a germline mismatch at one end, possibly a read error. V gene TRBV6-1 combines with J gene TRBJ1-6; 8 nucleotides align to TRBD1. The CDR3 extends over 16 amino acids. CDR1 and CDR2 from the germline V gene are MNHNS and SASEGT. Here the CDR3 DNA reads TGTGCCAGCAGTGAAGCGGCAGGGGGCTCTGTCTCACCCCTCCACTTC. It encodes CASSEAAGGSVSPLHF.